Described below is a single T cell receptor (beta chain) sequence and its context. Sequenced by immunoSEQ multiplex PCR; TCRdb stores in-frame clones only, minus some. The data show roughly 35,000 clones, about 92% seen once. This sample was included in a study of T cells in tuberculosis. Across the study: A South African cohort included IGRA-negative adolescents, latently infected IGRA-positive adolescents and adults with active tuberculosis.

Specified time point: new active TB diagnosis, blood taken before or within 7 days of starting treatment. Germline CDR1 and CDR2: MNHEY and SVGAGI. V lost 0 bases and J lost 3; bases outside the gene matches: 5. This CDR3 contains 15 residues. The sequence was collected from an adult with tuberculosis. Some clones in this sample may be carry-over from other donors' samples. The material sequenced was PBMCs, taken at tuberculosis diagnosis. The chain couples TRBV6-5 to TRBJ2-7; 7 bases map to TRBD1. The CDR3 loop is CASSYSKGGSYEQYF. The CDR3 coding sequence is TGTGCCAGCAGTTACTCGAAAGGGGGCAGCTACGAGCAGTACTTC.